Listed here are 22 T cell receptor beta chains from one sample, sequenced in a study of cytomegalovirus exposure and HLA in healthy donors. Primers included in the PCR were 60 Vbeta and 13 Jbeta primers. TCRdb's copy holds only in-frame clones and misses some; the assay was immunoSEQ multiplex PCR. The sample has approximately 150,000 clones; roughly four fifths are singletons. Source material: PBMCs. The receptors derive from a woman aged 40 to 50 in good health and CMV-seronegative.

The chain links TRBV27 to TRBJ1-6; possible D gene TRBD1, 5 bases. This CDR3 comprises 13 residues. V lost 10 bases to trimming and J lost 12 bases, with 19 bases between them. Germline loops: CDR1 MNHEY, CDR2 SMNVEV (reference sequence). CDR3 sequence (DNA): TGTGCCACCGGCCGCGGGGGAGGAAGACCCCTCCACTTT. This encodes CATGRGGGRPLHF.

The V gene is TRBV29-1, the J gene TRBJ2-5; the D gene is possibly TRBD2 (5 bases). Germline V gene data show CDR1 as SQVTM and CDR2 as ANQGSEA. The V and J ends lost 4 bases and 0 bases respectively, with 12 bases between them. The CDR3 is 14 residues long. The CDR3 here is CSVGVGAYQETQYF. CDR3 coding DNA: TGCAGCGTTGGGGTGGGAGCGTACCAAGAGACCCAGTACTTC.

The CDR3 is CASGSEGKNIQYF. CDR3 DNA: TGTGCTTCGGGCTCCGAGGGCAAAAACATTCAGTACTTC. The J gene is TRBJ2-4, the V gene TRBV30, with D perhaps TRBD2 (5 bases). Looked up from germline, CDR1 is GTSNPN and CDR2 is SVGIG (reference sequence). The CDR3 covers 13 residues.

The rearrangement uses TRBV2 and TRBJ2-2; D not certain. The V and J ends lost 5 bases and 1 base respectively, with 5 bases between them. The germline CDR1 and CDR2 sequences are SNHLY and FYNNEI. This CDR3 is 13 amino acids long. Written as DNA, the CDR3 is TGTGCCAGCAGTTTAGAGAACACCGGGGAGCTGTTTTTT. Its translation is CASSLENTGELFF.

The gene calls are TRBV7-9 and TRBJ2-2; TRBD2 aligns across 7 bases. Germline V gives CDR1 SEHNR, CDR2 FQNEAQ (reference sequence). The CDR3 has 15 residues. V lost 1 base and J lost 6; bases outside the gene matches: 5. For the CDR3, the DNA is TGTGCCAGCAGCTTAGTAGGGAGGGATGCCGGGGAGCTGTTTTTT. This codes for CASSLVGRDAGELFF.

This chain joins TRBV5-6 and TRBJ1-1; tentative D call: TRBD1 (6 bases). Trimming pared 2 bases from V and 9 bases from J, leaving 14 bases between. Germline values: CDR1 SGHDT, CDR2 YYEEEE. There are 13 residues in the CDR3. CDR3 DNA sequence: TGTGCCAGCAGCTTTGGACAGAGCCTGAAAGCTTTCTTT. Its protein product is CASSFGQSLKAFF.

This chain links TRBV6-6 with TRBJ2-3, with D possibly TRBD2 on 5 matching bases. The germline V gene encodes CDR1 MNHNY and CDR2 SVGAGI (reference sequence). V gave up 4 bases and J gave up 0 bases, with 14 bases separating them. CDR3 size: 16 residues. The CDR3 coding sequence is TGTGCCAGCAGTTCGCTGAGGACTGGTAGCACAGATACGCAGTATTTT. Its translation is CASSSLRTGSTDTQYF.

The gene calls are TRBV7-2 and TRBJ2-7; maybe TRBD2 (5 bases). V was clipped by 5 bases and J by 7 bases, with 18 bases between them. Germline V gene lookup returns CDR1 SGHTA and CDR2 FQGNSA. CDR3 length equals 14 residues. The CDR3 nucleotides are TGTGCCAGCAGCCACCGGACTGGGTTTGGGGAGCAGTACTTC. This codes for CASSHRTGFGEQYF. The full variable domain, rest sourced from reference TRBV7-2 and TRBJ2-7, is GAGVSQSPSNKVTEKGKDVELRCDPISGHTALYWYRQSLGQGLEFLIYFQGNSAPDKSGLPSDRFSAERTGGSVSTLTIQRTQQEDSAVYLCASSHRTGFGEQYFGPGTRLTVT.

The CDR3 loop reads CATSYGERDTQYF. The CDR3 DNA follows: TGTGCCACATCATACGGGGAGAGAGATACGCAGTATTTT. The rearrangement links TRBV19 to TRBJ2-3, with D possibly TRBD2 on 5 matching bases. The germline gives CDR1 LNHDA, CDR2 SQIVND (reference sequence). Trimming removed 10 bases from V and 5 bases from J, with 16 bases in between. The CDR3 consists of 13 residues.

The chain recombines TRBV5-4 with TRBJ1-3; D ambiguous. The CDR3 extends over 15 amino acids. In germline, CDR1 is SGHNT, CDR2 YYREEE (reference sequence). V gave up 5 bases and J gave up 0 bases, with 12 bases separating them. The CDR3 region is CASSPGPDSGNTIYF. CDR3 bases: TGTGCCAGCAGTCCCGGTCCCGACTCTGGAAACACCATATATTTT.

The J gene is TRBJ1-2, the V gene TRBV5-1; 7 nucleotides agree with TRBD1. The trim removed 0 bases at V and 3 bases at J, leaving 8 bases unmatched. The length of the CDR3 is 16 residues. From germline, CDR1 is SGHRS and CDR2 YFSETQ. As DNA, the CDR3 is TGCGCCAGCAGCTTGGAGCCACAGGGGCCCTACTATGGCTACACCTTC. Amino acid sequence: CASSLEPQGPYYGYTF.

This chain joins TRBV6-5 and TRBJ2-1; 9 nucleotides match TRBD2. Trimming cost V 4 bases and J 4 bases; bases outside gene matches: 5. The CDR3 covers 15 residues. Germline V gene sequence: CDR1 MNHEY, CDR2 SVGAGI. In DNA form, the CDR3 reads TGTGCCAGCAGTTGGGCTAGCGGGAAATACAATGAGCAGTTCTTC. This sequence encodes CASSWASGKYNEQFF.

The chain is built from TRBV7-8 and TRBJ1-1; 10 bases match TRBD1. The J segment lost 5 bases and the V segment lost 5 bases, leaving 8 bases of the junction unmatched. Germline CDR1 SGHVS, CDR2 FQNEAQ. The CDR3 is 15 residues long. The CDR3 coding sequence is TGTGCCAGCAGCGTACGGGACAGGGGCCCGACTGAAGCTTTCTTT. This sequence encodes CASSVRDRGPTEAFF.

The rearrangement uses TRBV18 and TRBJ2-7, with TRBD2 matching 7 bases. Germline CDR1 is KGHSH and CDR2 is LQKENI. The CDR3 is 15 amino acids. V shed 1 base, J shed 6 bases, and the junction held 9 bases outside the gene matches. The CDR3 DNA reads TGTGCCAGCTCACCACTATGGGGGGGAGAAGGCGAGCAGTACTTC. Translation gives CASSPLWGGEGEQYF.

V gene TRBV27 combines with J gene TRBJ1-1; tentatively, D is TRBD1 (6 bases). Trimming removed 9 bases at V and 7 bases at J, with 21 bases between. CDR1 is MNHEY, CDR2 SMNVEV, per germline (reference sequence). The CDR3 covers 14 residues. CDR3 amino acids: CASLEGGAHSEAFF. Here the CDR3 DNA reads TGTGCCAGTTTGGAGGGGGGGGCGCATAGTGAAGCTTTCTTT.

This clone occurred once. The rearrangement uses TRBV5-1 and TRBJ1-1, with D uncertain. Germline V gene data show CDR1 as SGHRS and CDR2 as YFSETQ. Trimming took off 1 base at V and 0 bases at J, with 4 bases between the two ends. The CDR3 extends over 13 amino acids. The DNA for the CDR3 is TGCGCCAGCAGCTTGACAATGAACACTGAAGCTTTCTTT. It specifies CASSLTMNTEAFF.

The genes are TRBV20-1 and TRBJ1-1; TRBD1 might be the D (5 bases). The V and J ends lost 6 bases and 7 bases respectively, with 12 bases between them. Germline-derived CDR1 and CDR2 are DFQATT and SNEGSKA (reference sequence). The CDR3 length is 11 residues. The CDR3, as DNA: TGCAGTGCCCTCCGACAGCTTGAAGCTTTCTTT. Its protein is CSALRQLEAFF.

The CDR3 reads CASRLRQDTDTQYF. DNA for the CDR3: TGCGCCAGCAGGTTACGACAGGATACAGATACGCAGTATTTT. The chain links TRBV5-1 to TRBJ2-3; a weak D match, TRBD1 (6 bases). Germline V gives CDR1 SGHRS, CDR2 YFSETQ. Trimming cost V 5 bases and J 3 bases, with 13 bases left between them. The CDR3 runs to 14 residues.

The chain is built from TRBV5-1 and TRBJ1-5; 7 bases are shared with TRBD1. The V and J ends lost 0 bases and 0 bases, in that order; junction bases with no gene match: 9. The CDR3 totals 18 residues. CDR1 is SGHRS and CDR2 is YFSETQ in the germline V gene. This CDR3 is CASSLAPGTALSNQPQHF. CDR3 DNA: TGCGCCAGCAGCTTGGCTCCCGGGACAGCACTTAGCAATCAGCCCCAGCATTTT.

The CDR3 DNA reads as TGTGCCAGCAGTTTATCAGCCGGGAACACTGAAGCTTTCTTT. This encodes CASSLSAGNTEAFF. The chain is built from TRBV27 and TRBJ1-1; D is unresolved. There are 14 residues in the CDR3. Deletions cut 0 bases from V and 1 base from J, with 6 bases between. CDR1 and CDR2 from the germline V gene are MNHEY and SMNVEV (reference sequence).

The chain has TRBV4-1 and TRBJ2-6; 10 nucleotides match TRBD2. V trimming: 1 base; J trimming: 4 bases; junction bases outside the gene matches: 7. The CDR3 length is 18 residues. Germline CDR1 reads MGHRA; CDR2 reads YSYEKL. DNA of the CDR3: TGCGCCAGCAGCCAAGGCGAGGGACTAGCGTCAGGGGCCAACGTCCTGACTTTC. It specifies CASSQGEGLASGANVLTF.

The V gene is TRBV28, the J gene TRBJ1-4; TRBD1 agrees at 7 bases. J was trimmed by 0 bases and V by 5 bases; bases with no gene match: 6. In germline, CDR1 is MDHEN, CDR2 SYDVKM. CDR3 length equals 16 residues. The CDR3 reads CASSPGQISTNEKLFF. The CDR3 DNA reads as TGTGCCAGCAGTCCGGGACAGATATCAACTAATGAAAAACTGTTTTTT.